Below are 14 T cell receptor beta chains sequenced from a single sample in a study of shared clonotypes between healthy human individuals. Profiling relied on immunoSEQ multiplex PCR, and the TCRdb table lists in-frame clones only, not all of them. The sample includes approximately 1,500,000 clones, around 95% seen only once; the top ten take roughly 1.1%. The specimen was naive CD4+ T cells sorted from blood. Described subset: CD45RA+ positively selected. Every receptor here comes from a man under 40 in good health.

Here the CDR3 DNA reads TGTGCCAGCAGCCGGGACAGGTATTCAGATACGCAGTATTTT. Translating it yields CASSRDRYSDTQYF. This rearrangement joins TRBV28 to TRBJ2-3, with TRBD1 matching 8 bases. Germline trimming cut 6 bases from V and 4 bases from J; bases unmatched to any gene: 6. Germline V gives CDR1 MDHEN, CDR2 SYDVKM. The CDR3 covers 14 residues.

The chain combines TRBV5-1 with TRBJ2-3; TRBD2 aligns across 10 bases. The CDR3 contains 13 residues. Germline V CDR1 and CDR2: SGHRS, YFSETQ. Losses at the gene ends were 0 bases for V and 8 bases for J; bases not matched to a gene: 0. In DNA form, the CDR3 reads TGCGCCAGCAGCTTGGGGACTAGCGGTACGCAGTATTTT. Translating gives CASSLGTSGTQYF. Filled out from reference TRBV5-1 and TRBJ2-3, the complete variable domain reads KAGVTQTPRYLIKTRGQQVTLSCSPISGHRSVSWYQQTPGQGLQFLFEYFSETQRNKGNFPGRFSGRQFSNSRSEMNVSTLELGDSALYLCASSLGTSGTQYFGPGTRLTVL.

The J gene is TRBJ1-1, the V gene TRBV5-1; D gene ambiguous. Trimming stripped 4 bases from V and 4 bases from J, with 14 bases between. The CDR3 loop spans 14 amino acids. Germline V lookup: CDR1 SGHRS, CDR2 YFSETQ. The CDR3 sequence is CASSLGNRGTEAFF. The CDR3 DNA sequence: TGCGCCAGCAGCCTAGGGAATAGAGGCACTGAAGCTTTCTTT.

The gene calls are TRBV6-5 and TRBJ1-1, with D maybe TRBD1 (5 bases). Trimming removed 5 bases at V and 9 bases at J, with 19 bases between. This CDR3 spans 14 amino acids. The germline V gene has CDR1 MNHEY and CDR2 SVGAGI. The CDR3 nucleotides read TGTGCCAGCAGTAAATTGGGTAGACAGCCCCAAGCTTTCTTT. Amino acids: CASSKLGRQPQAFF.

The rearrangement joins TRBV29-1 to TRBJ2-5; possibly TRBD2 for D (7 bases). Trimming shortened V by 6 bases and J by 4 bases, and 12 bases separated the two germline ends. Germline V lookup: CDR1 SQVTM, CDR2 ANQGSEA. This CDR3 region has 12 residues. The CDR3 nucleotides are TGCAGCGTGGGGGGGCGGGTAGAGACCCAGTACTTC. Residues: CSVGGRVETQYF.

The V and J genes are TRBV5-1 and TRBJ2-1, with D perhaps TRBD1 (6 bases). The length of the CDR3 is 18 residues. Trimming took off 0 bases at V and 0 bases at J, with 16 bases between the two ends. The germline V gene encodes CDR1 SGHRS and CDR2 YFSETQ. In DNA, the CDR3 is TGCGCCAGCAGCTTGGCCCTCCAGGGGCTTGGCTCCTACAATGAGCAGTTCTTC. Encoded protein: CASSLALQGLGSYNEQFF.

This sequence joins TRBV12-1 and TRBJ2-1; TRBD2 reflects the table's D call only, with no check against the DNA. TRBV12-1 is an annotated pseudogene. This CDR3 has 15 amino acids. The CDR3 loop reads CASSPTGTRRLEQFF. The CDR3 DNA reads TGTGCCAGCAGCCCCACCGGGACTAGGAGGTTGGAGCAGTTCTTC.

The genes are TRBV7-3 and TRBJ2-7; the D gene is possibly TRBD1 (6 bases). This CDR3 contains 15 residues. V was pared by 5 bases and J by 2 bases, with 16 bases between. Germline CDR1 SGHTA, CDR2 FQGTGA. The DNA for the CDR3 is TGTGCCAGCAGCCGAGGGGGATTCGGGACCTACGAGCAGTACTTC. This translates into CASSRGGFGTYEQYF.

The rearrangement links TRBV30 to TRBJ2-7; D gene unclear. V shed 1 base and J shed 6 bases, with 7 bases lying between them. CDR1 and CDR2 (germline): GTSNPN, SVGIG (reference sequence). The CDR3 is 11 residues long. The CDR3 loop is CAWSGLAEQYF. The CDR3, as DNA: TGTGCCTGGAGTGGTTTGGCCGAGCAGTACTTC.

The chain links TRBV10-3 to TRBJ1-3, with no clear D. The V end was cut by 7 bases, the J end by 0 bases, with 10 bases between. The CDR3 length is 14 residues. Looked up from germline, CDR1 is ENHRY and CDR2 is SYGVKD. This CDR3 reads CAITSDLSGNTIYF. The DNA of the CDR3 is TGTGCCATCACCAGTGACCTCTCTGGAAACACCATATATTTT.

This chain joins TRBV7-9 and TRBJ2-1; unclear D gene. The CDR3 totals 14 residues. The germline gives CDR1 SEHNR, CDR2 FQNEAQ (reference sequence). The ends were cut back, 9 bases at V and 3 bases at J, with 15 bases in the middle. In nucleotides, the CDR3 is TGTGCCAGTCTTCTTTTGCCAGACTACAATGAGCAGTTCTTC. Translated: CASLLLPDYNEQFF.

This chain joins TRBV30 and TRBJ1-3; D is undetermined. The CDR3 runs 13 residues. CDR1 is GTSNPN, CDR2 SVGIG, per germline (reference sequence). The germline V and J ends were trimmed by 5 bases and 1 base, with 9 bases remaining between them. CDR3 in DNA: TGTGCCTGGGATGGGTGGTCTGGAAACACCATATATTTT. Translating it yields CAWDGWSGNTIYF.

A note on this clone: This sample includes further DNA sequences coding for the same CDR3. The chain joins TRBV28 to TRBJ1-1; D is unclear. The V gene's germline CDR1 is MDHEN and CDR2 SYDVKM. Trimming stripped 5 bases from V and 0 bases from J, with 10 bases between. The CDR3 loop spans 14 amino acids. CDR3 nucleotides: TGTGCCAGCAGTAGCACCGGATTGAACACTGAAGCTTTCTTT. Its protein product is CASSSTGLNTEAFF.

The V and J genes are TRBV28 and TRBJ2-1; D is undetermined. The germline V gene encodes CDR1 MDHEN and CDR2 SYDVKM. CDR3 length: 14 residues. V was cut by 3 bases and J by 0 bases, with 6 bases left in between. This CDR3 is CASSFSRSYNEQFF. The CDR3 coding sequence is TGTGCCAGCAGTTTCAGCCGCTCCTACAATGAGCAGTTCTTC.